The next 26 T cell receptor beta chains were all read from a single sample in a study of post-analysis software for immune sequencing data. Whole-study results and caveats: In patients, about 5 TRBV segments were more frequent than in controls, with TRBV5-6, TRBV5-1 and TRBV20-1 among them.

Prepared TCR beta cDNA libraries contained unique molecular identifiers. TCRdb analysed the PCR reads with MiXCR anew, one entry per CDR3 protein. Of hundreds of thousands of distinct CDR3 sequences in the sample, 25% to 30% were seen once. These TCRs' antigens remain unknown. Material: blood. All receptors derive from a girl under 18 with multiple sclerosis.

V usage is TRBV28 and J usage is TRBJ2-7, with a possible D match to TRBD2 (5 bases). The CDR3 is 12 amino acids. Per germline, CDR1 MDHEN and CDR2 SYDVKM. Trimming cost V 5 bases and J 5 bases, with 10 bases left between them. CDR3 DNA sequence: TGTGCCAGCAGTCAAAGGAGGAACGAGCAGTACTTC. Translated, it gives CASSQRRNEQYF.

This clonotype was counted a few times. The V call is TRBV7-9, the J call TRBJ2-3; TRBD1 matches at 8 bases. Germline CDR1 and CDR2: SEHNR and FQNEAQ (reference sequence). The CDR3 runs to 15 residues. The V gene end was trimmed by 3 bases and the J gene end by 4 bases; junction bases not matched to a gene: 6. CDR3 region: CASSFRGRGADTQYF. The DNA of the CDR3 is TGTGCCAGCAGCTTCAGGGGGCGCGGCGCAGATACGCAGTATTTT.

This clonotype was observed a few times. The chain joins TRBV29-1 to TRBJ1-2; tentatively, D is TRBD1 (6 bases). CDR3 size: 12 residues. The V gene lost 2 bases and the J gene lost 8 bases, with 12 bases spanning the gap. The germline CDR1 and CDR2 sequences are SQVTM and ANQGSEA. The chain's CDR3 is CSVESGARGYTF. DNA of the CDR3: TGCAGCGTTGAATCAGGGGCTCGGGGCTACACCTTC.

The chain couples TRBV7-2 to TRBJ1-4; no clear D gene. Deletions cut 1 base from V and 4 bases from J, with 13 bases between. Per germline, CDR1 SGHTA and CDR2 FQGNSA. This CDR3 contains 16 residues. CDR3 sequence (DNA): TGTGCCAGCAGCTTAGAAGGCTGGGCTCTTAATGAAAAACTGTTTTTT. It is translated as CASSLEGWALNEKLFF.

This clonotype was recorded at least ten times. V usage is TRBV4-3 and J usage is TRBJ2-3; 7 nucleotides line up with TRBD2. The CDR3 loop spans 13 amino acids. With V trimmed by 8 bases and J by 4 bases, 6 bases remained unmatched. CDR1 and CDR2 (germline): LGHNA, YSLEER. This CDR3 reads CASGGGMADTQYF. CDR3 sequence (DNA): TGCGCCAGCGGGGGGGGTATGGCAGATACGCAGTATTTT.

The rearrangement uses TRBV29-1 and TRBJ1-2; 10 bases are shared with TRBD1. The J segment lost 3 bases and the V segment lost 7 bases, leaving 5 bases of the junction unmatched. The CDR3 runs 13 residues. CDR1 is SQVTM, CDR2 ANQGSEA, per germline. CDR3 protein: CSAEGTGDYGYTF. CDR3 sequence (DNA): TGCAGCGCTGAGGGGACAGGGGACTATGGCTACACCTTC.

The genes are TRBV7-2 and TRBJ2-1; TRBD2 is a possible D gene (7 bases). The CDR3 is 18 residues long. Trimming pared 5 bases from V and 2 bases from J, leaving 22 bases between. From germline, CDR1 is SGHTA and CDR2 FQGNSA. This CDR3 reads CASSTRVRGGYTYNEQFF. The CDR3 region has the DNA TGTGCCAGCAGCACAAGGGTAAGGGGGGGGTACACCTACAATGAGCAGTTCTTC.

The rearrangement joins TRBV28 to TRBJ1-2, with TRBD1 as a possible D gene (6 bases). CDR1 is MDHEN, CDR2 SYDVKM, per germline. V gave up 7 bases and J gave up 6 bases, with 21 bases separating them. The CDR3 loop spans 15 amino acids. CDR3 sequence: CASIASPTDRHGYTF. The CDR3, as DNA: TGTGCCAGCATCGCATCTCCCACTGACAGGCATGGCTACACCTTC.

The CDR3 reads CASSHYGRGAETQYF. The DNA for the CDR3 is TGTGCCAGCAGCCATTACGGCAGGGGAGCCGAGACCCAGTACTTC. J is TRBJ2-5 and V is TRBV3-1; weak D call: TRBD1 (6 bases). The CDR3 runs 15 residues. The V gene lost 3 bases and the J gene lost 5 bases, with 16 bases spanning the gap. Germline-derived CDR1 and CDR2 are LGHDT and YNNKEL (reference sequence).

This rearrangement joins TRBV5-1 to TRBJ2-3; the match to TRBD1 covers 7 bases. V trimming: 4 bases; J trimming: 0 bases; junction bases outside the gene matches: 5. The CDR3 is 15 amino acids. The V gene's germline CDR1 is SGHRS and CDR2 YFSETQ. The CDR3 loop reads CASSTQGISTDTQYF. Written as DNA, the CDR3 is TGCGCCAGCAGCACACAGGGGATTAGCACAGATACGCAGTATTTT.

This chain links TRBV9 with TRBJ2-7; D remains ambiguous. The ends were cut back, 4 bases at V and 7 bases at J, with 15 bases in the middle. There are 13 residues in the CDR3. The germline V gene encodes CDR1 SGDLS and CDR2 YYNGEE. In DNA form, the CDR3 reads TGTGCCAGCAGCCCGACGGCAGGCCTGGAGCAGTACTTC. It is translated as CASSPTAGLEQYF. Drawing the rest from reference TRBV9 and TRBJ2-7, the complete variable domain is DSGVTQTPKHLITATGQRVTLRCSPRSGDLSVYWYQQSLDQGLQFLIQYYNGEERAKGNILERFSAQQFPDLHSELNLSSLELGDSALYFCASSPTAGLEQYFGPGTRLTVT.

This clonotype was seen ten or more times. The CDR3 DNA follows: TGTGCCAGCAGTTACGGGACTCGGGGACCCACAGATACGCAGTATTTT. The encoded protein is CASSYGTRGPTDTQYF. V is TRBV6-5 and J is TRBJ2-3; D possibly corresponds to TRBD2 (6 bases). The CDR3 is 16 amino acids. V shed 2 bases and J shed 2 bases, with 14 bases lying between them. The germline CDR1 and CDR2 sequences are MNHEY and SVGAGI.

About this clonotype itself: One end of the junction is discordant with germline, which a read error may explain. The gene calls are TRBV10-3 and TRBJ2-6; 10 bases match TRBD1. In germline, CDR1 is ENHRY, CDR2 SYGVKD. The CDR3 length is 18 residues. The CDR3 loop is CAVRPGTGDISGANVLTF. In DNA, the CDR3 is TGTGCCGTCAGACCCGGGACAGGGGATATTTCTGGGGCCAACGTCCTGACTTTC.

V usage is TRBV11-2 and J usage is TRBJ1-6; 7 bases agree with TRBD1. V was clipped by 6 bases and J by 9 bases; unmatched bases: 8. Germline CDR1 reads SGHAT; CDR2 reads FQNNGV. The CDR3 runs 14 residues. The CDR3 reads CASRETGWGSPLHF. The CDR3 DNA reads as TGTGCCAGCAGGGAGACAGGGTGGGGTTCACCCCTCCACTTT.

This rearrangement joins TRBV3-1 to TRBJ2-7; a possible D gene is TRBD1 (5 bases). V was shortened by 2 bases and J by 5 bases, with 16 bases between the two germline ends. The CDR3 is 15 residues long. Looked up from germline, CDR1 is LGHDT and CDR2 is YNNKEL (reference sequence). The CDR3 sequence: CASSQPWQGRHEQYF. In nucleotides, the CDR3 is TGTGCCAGCAGCCAACCCTGGCAGGGTCGCCACGAGCAGTACTTC.

The V and J genes are TRBV7-9 and TRBJ2-7; no clear D gene. The CDR3 extends over 13 amino acids. Trimming removed 4 bases at V and 2 bases at J, with 9 bases between. Germline CDR1 and CDR2: SEHNR and FQNEAQ (reference sequence). CDR3 DNA: TGTGCCAGCAGCTCCCTGGAACCCTACGAGCAGTACTTC. It encodes CASSSLEPYEQYF.

The chain carries TRBV25-1 and TRBJ2-3; D assignment may be TRBD1 or TRBD2 (6 bases each). Germline CDR1 MGHDK, CDR2 SYGVNS. V lost 6 bases to trimming and J lost 3 bases, with 19 bases between them. CDR3 size: 16 residues. The CDR3 is CASRGRGLGATDTQYF. CDR3 nucleotides: TGTGCCAGCAGAGGACGGGGGCTCGGGGCTACAGATACGCAGTATTTT.

This clonotype was counted ten times or more. The rearrangement links TRBV6-6 to TRBJ2-5; D not certain. Trimming left V 7 bases short and J 4 bases short, with 13 bases between. The CDR3 runs to 13 residues. Germline assignment: CDR1 MNHNY and CDR2 SVGAGI (reference sequence). CDR3 nucleotides: TGTGCCAGCACCCCATTAGGTGGAGAGACCCAGTACTTC. Protein: CASTPLGGETQYF.

In this sample, this clonotype turned up a few times. The chain combines TRBV20-1 with TRBJ2-6, with D possibly being TRBD2 (5 bases). CDR3 length: 14 amino acids. Germline CDR1 is DFQATT and CDR2 is SNEGSKA (reference sequence). Trimming pared 6 bases from V and 0 bases from J, leaving 9 bases between. For the CDR3, the DNA is TGCAGTGCCACACGGGGCTCTGGGGCCAACGTCCTGACTTTC. This translates into CSATRGSGANVLTF.

The V call is TRBV4-3, the J call TRBJ2-3; no definite D call. Trimming left V 1 base short and J 2 bases short, with 13 bases between. Germline assignment: CDR1 LGHNA and CDR2 YSLEER. The CDR3 has 16 amino acids. CDR3 sequence: CASSQGTWSATDTQYF. Written as DNA, the CDR3 is TGCGCCAGCAGCCAAGGCACATGGTCGGCCACAGATACGCAGTATTTT.

This clonotype was counted a few times. CDR3 in DNA: TGCAGTGACTCATCGACAGGGTGGGCAGAGACCCAGTACTTC. It is translated as CSDSSTGWAETQYF. The genes are TRBV20-1 and TRBJ2-5; 7 bases fit TRBD1. Germline CDR1 is DFQATT and CDR2 is SNEGSKA (reference sequence). With 7 bases clipped from V and 4 bases from J, the junction kept 12 bases outside the gene matches. There are 14 residues in the CDR3.

The rearrangement links TRBV7-2 to TRBJ2-1; D gene uncertain. This CDR3 region has 12 residues. V lost 4 bases, J lost 6 bases, and 7 bases lay in between. The germline V gene has CDR1 SGHTA and CDR2 FQGNSA. CDR3 in DNA: TGTGCCAGCAGCTACGGGCTCAATGAGCAGTTCTTC. Protein: CASSYGLNEQFF.

The chain employs TRBV28 and TRBJ2-4, with a possible D match to TRBD1 (5 bases). V was trimmed by 11 bases and J by 15 bases, leaving 20 bases between them. Per germline, CDR1 MDHEN and CDR2 SYDVKM. This CDR3 has 11 residues. CDR3 sequence reads: CAPHHGRRGYF. The CDR3 DNA sequence: TGTGCCCCTCACCACGGTCGAAGGGGGTACTTC.

This clonotype occurred a few times. The chain employs TRBV29-1 and TRBJ2-1, with 13 bases aligning to TRBD2. Trimming removed 5 bases from V and 9 bases from J; junction bases left unmatched: 7. The V gene's germline CDR1 is SQVTM and CDR2 ANQGSEA. The CDR3 length is 14 residues. The CDR3 coding sequence is TGCAGCGTTCCACTAGCGGGGGGGACTAGTGAGCAGTTCTTC. Its protein product is CSVPLAGGTSEQFF.

The chain is built from TRBV6-5 and TRBJ1-5, with TRBD1 matching over 7 bases. V shed 6 bases and J 7 bases; nucleotides not matched to a gene: 15. The CDR3 runs to 16 residues. Germline values: CDR1 MNHEY, CDR2 SVGAGI. The CDR3 DNA is TGTGCCAGCAGAGATACAGGGGCCGGTGACAGGCAGCCCCAGCATTTT. Its translation is CASRDTGAGDRQPQHF.

V is TRBV9 and J is TRBJ1-2, with D perhaps matching TRBD1 (5 bases). CDR1 SGDLS and CDR2 YYNGEE come from the germline V gene. Trimming left V 3 bases short and J 8 bases short, with 14 bases between. The CDR3 loop spans 13 amino acids. The CDR3 protein is CASSGRDPKGYTF. The DNA of the CDR3 is TGTGCCAGCAGCGGGAGGGACCCCAAGGGCTACACCTTC.